The rows below give T cell receptor beta chains drawn from one sample of a study of beta chain features in type 1 diabetes. Repertoires were generated with immunoSEQ multiplex PCR, while TCRdb's copy carries only in-frame clones and drops some. The table includes roughly 500,000 clones, approximately 10% detected once. Sequencing was carried out using naive CD4+ T cells from blood. These receptors originate from a woman younger than 35 in good health. CDR3s include the opening cysteine and the closing phenylalanine or tryptophan. A D gene is named only where the DNA matches it firmly. Size is omitted from some rows. Given values are once, few, many or a class for expanded clones.

>TRBV6-5|few|TRBD2|TRBJ2-1
CASSLKAGEQFF
TGTGCCAGCAGTTTGAAAGCGGGGGAGCAGTTCTTC
>TRBV6-6|NA|NA|TRBJ1-2
CASRSREEYGYTF
TGTGCCAGCAGGAGCAGGGAGGAGTATGGCTACACCTTC
>TRBV2|NA|TRBD2|TRBJ2-1
CASSVGGEFF
TGTGCCAGCAGTGTTGGGGGGGAGTTCTTC
>TRBV6-1|NA|NA|TRBJ2-6
CASSERLTGANVLTF
TGTGCCAGCAGTGAGCGGTTGACTGGGGCCAACGTCCTGACTTTC
>TRBV10-3|few|NA|TRBJ2-5
CAISYLWGETQYF
TGTGCCATCAGTTACCTGTGGGGGGAGACCCAGTACTTC
>TRBV13|few|NA|TRBJ2-7
CASSAIDRSGQYF
TGTGCCAGCAGCGCGATAGACCGGTCCGGGCAGTACTTC
>TRBV7-2|NA|NA|TRBJ2-6
CASRGRETSGANVLTF
TGTGCCAGCAGAGGCAGGGAGACGTCTGGGGCCAACGTCCTGACTTTC
>TRBV12-5|NA|NA|TRBJ2-2
CASGLIQGGTGELFF
TGTGCTAGTGGTTTGATCCAGGGAGGCACCGGGGAGCTGTTTTTT
>TRBV13|NA|TRBD1|TRBJ2-7
CASSNRQGSGEQYF
TGTGCCAGCAGCAATCGACAGGGTTCGGGTGAGCAGTACTTC
>TRBV27|NA|NA|TRBJ2-7
CASSFRVSYEQYF
TGTGCCAGCAGTTTTAGAGTGTCCTACGAGCAGTACTTC
>TRBV19|NA|NA|TRBJ2-1
CASTTGTSYNEQFF
TGTGCCAGCACCACAGGGACGTCCTACAATGAGCAGTTCTTC
>TRBV27|NA|TRBD1|TRBJ2-4
CASSFGTGLDIQYF
TGTGCCAGCAGTTTCGGGACAGGTCTGGACATTCAGTACTTC
>TRBV19|NA|TRBD2|TRBJ2-1
CASSIEPSGDNEQFF
TGTGCCAGTAGTATAGAGCCTAGCGGGGACAATGAGCAGTTCTTC
>TRBV6-5|NA|NA|TRBJ2-5
CASSYYSHQETQYF
TGTGCCAGCAGTTACTATTCCCATCAAGAGACCCAGTACTTC
>TRBV18|NA|NA|TRBJ2-5
CASSPAALGWTQYF
TGTGCCAGCTCACCGGCCGCGTTAGGATGGACCCAGTACTTC
>TRBV9|few|NA|TRBJ2-3
CASSVTGPDTQYF
TGTGCCAGCAGCGTAACGGGCCCAGATACGCAGTATTTT
>TRBV7-2|NA|NA|TRBJ2-7
CASSLLGLSGEEQYF
TGTGCCAGCAGCTTATTGGGTCTCTCTGGGGAGGAGCAGTACTTC
>TRBV2|NA|NA|TRBJ1-4
CASRAQGFGGEKLFF
TGTGCCAGCAGGGCGCAGGGATTTGGTGGTGAAAAACTGTTTTTT
>TRBV14|NA|NA|TRBJ2-7
CASSQAGLGAYEQYF
TGTGCCAGCAGCCAAGCAGGGCTGGGGGCCTACGAGCAGTACTTC
>TRBV7-3|few|TRBD2|TRBJ2-3
CASSPRLAGGTDTQYF
TGTGCCAGCAGCCCCAGACTAGCGGGAGGCACAGATACGCAGTATTTT
>TRBV9|NA|TRBD1|TRBJ2-1
CASSAQGASYNEQFF
TGTGCCAGCAGCGCCCAGGGGGCGAGTTACAATGAGCAGTTCTTC
>TRBV29-1|NA|TRBD1|TRBJ2-7
CSGSNRNRQGGEQYF
TGCAGCGGCTCCAACCGCAACCGACAGGGCGGGGAGCAGTACTTC
>TRBV19|few|TRBD1|TRBJ2-7
CASRPYRGASYEQYF
TGTGCCAGTAGACCCTACAGGGGGGCCTCCTACGAGCAGTACTTC
>TRBV2|NA|NA|TRBJ2-7
CASTPNMAKRIYEQYF
TGTGCCAGCACCCCGAACATGGCGAAGAGGATTTACGAGCAGTACTTC
>TRBV5-6|NA|NA|TRBJ2-5
CASSGDSEKETQYF
TGTGCCAGCAGCGGGGACTCAGAAAAAGAGACCCAGTACTTC
>TRBV7-8|NA|NA|TRBJ2-5
CASRKERWQGRFETQYF
TGTGCCAGCAGGAAAGAGCGTTGGCAGGGGAGGTTTGAGACCCAGTACTTC